This is a list of T cell receptor beta chains from one sample in a study of T cell responses to AZD1222 COVID-19 vaccine. Libraries were prepared by immunoSEQ multiplex PCR; TCRdb keeps only in-frame clonotypes and omits some of them. Of about 99,000 clones in the sample, about 92% were seen once. The sample was peripheral blood, taken on day 0 of AZD1222 vaccination. These receptors were taken from an adult in good health. The CDR3 runs from the conserved cysteine through the conserved F or W. D genes are given only for firm matches.

V gene: TRBV27; J gene: TRBJ1-2; D gene: -; CDR3 protein: CASSLTEANYGYTF
V gene: TRBV30; J gene: TRBJ1-3; D gene: -; CDR3 protein: CAWSRYASSGNTIYF
V gene: TRBV27; J gene: TRBJ1-2; D gene: -; CDR3 protein: CASSHLGETVYGYTF
V gene: TRBV30; J gene: TRBJ1-6; D gene: -; CDR3 protein: CAWSAGVPNSPLHF
V gene: TRBV5-4; J gene: TRBJ2-7; D gene: TRBD2; CDR3 protein: CASSQAISGRAYEQYF
V gene: TRBV6-4; J gene: TRBJ2-3; D gene: -; CDR3 protein: CASSDSSGFGTDTQYF
V gene: TRBV19; J gene: TRBJ1-5; D gene: -; CDR3 protein: CASSIPPTSNQPQHF
V gene: TRBV28; J gene: TRBJ1-1; D gene: TRBD1; CDR3 protein: CASSTLGQGAASFF
V gene: TRBV6-2/TRBV6-3; J gene: TRBJ1-1; D gene: TRBD1; CDR3 protein: CASSQGGQGAEAFF
V gene: TRBV10-3; J gene: TRBJ1-1; D gene: TRBD1; CDR3 protein: CAISESTWGQMNTEAFF
V gene: TRBV28; J gene: TRBJ2-7; D gene: -; CDR3 protein: CASSSAYEQYF
V gene: TRBV19; J gene: TRBJ1-1; D gene: -; CDR3 protein: CASSMPMNTEAFF
V gene: TRBV2; J gene: TRBJ2-1; D gene: -; CDR3 protein: CASRVEGDWNEQFF
V gene: TRBV7-9; J gene: TRBJ1-2; D gene: -; CDR3 protein: CASSLTGISNYGYTF
V gene: TRBV2; J gene: TRBJ1-1; D gene: -; CDR3 protein: CASSLQTFGLAEAFF
V gene: TRBV6-5; J gene: TRBJ1-5; D gene: -; CDR3 protein: CASNQGSYGNQPQHF
V gene: TRBV28; J gene: TRBJ2-7; D gene: -; CDR3 protein: CASSPGNILTSYEQYF
V gene: TRBV5-1; J gene: TRBJ2-1; D gene: TRBD2; CDR3 protein: CASSLEPLGLAGNEQFF
V gene: TRBV9; J gene: TRBJ1-3; D gene: -; CDR3 protein: CASSVVEEFMGNTIYF
V gene: TRBV4-2; J gene: TRBJ2-7; D gene: -; CDR3 protein: CASSPEEGGPSYEQYF
V gene: TRBV28; J gene: TRBJ1-2; D gene: -; CDR3 protein: CASSPPTGVYGYTF
V gene: TRBV7-9; J gene: TRBJ1-4; D gene: -; CDR3 protein: CASSPPGETHEKLFF
V gene: TRBV18; J gene: TRBJ2-2; D gene: -; CDR3 protein: CASSLRDSHTGELFF
V gene: TRBV6-1; J gene: TRBJ2-6; D gene: -; CDR3 protein: CASSEARGAGANVLTF
V gene: TRBV7-7; J gene: TRBJ1-5; D gene: TRBD1; CDR3 protein: CASSAQSGTGGALRVRQPQHF
V gene: TRBV27; J gene: TRBJ1-2; D gene: TRBD1; CDR3 protein: CASRGAGTDSNYGYTF
V gene: TRBV28; J gene: TRBJ2-7; D gene: -; CDR3 protein: CASSPPVGEQYF
V gene: TRBV28; J gene: TRBJ1-2; D gene: -; CDR3 protein: CASSATRKYGYTF
V gene: TRBV10-3; J gene: TRBJ1-2; D gene: TRBD1; CDR3 protein: CAIRGTGEGYTF
V gene: TRBV3-1/TRBV3-2; J gene: TRBJ2-7; D gene: -; CDR3 protein: CASSQRQHYEQYF
V gene: TRBV4-2; J gene: TRBJ2-3; D gene: TRBD2; CDR3 protein: CASSPSVTTSGLADTQYF
V gene: TRBV6-5; J gene: TRBJ1-1; D gene: -; CDR3 protein: CASRTATNTEAFF
V gene: TRBV21-1; J gene: TRBJ1-1; D gene: -; CDR3 protein: CASSHFRDRGTEAFF
V gene: TRBV7-2; J gene: TRBJ1-2; D gene: -; CDR3 protein: CASSLALARGYTF
V gene: TRBV6-2/TRBV6-3; J gene: TRBJ1-2; D gene: -; CDR3 protein: CASSYNPSVTSKAAYGYTF
V gene: TRBV18; J gene: TRBJ1-4; D gene: TRBD1; CDR3 protein: CASSPRGQGTEKLFF
V gene: TRBV6-5; J gene: TRBJ1-2; D gene: -; CDR3 protein: CASSYGDSYGYTF